The 17 T cell receptor beta chains below were found in one sample sequenced in a study of cytomegalovirus exposure and HLA in healthy donors. Sequencing was performed with immunoSEQ multiplex PCR; in TCRdb, only in-frame clones are kept and a portion is missing. The data contain some 45,000 clones, roughly 94% of them singletons. Sequencing was done on a sample of PBMCs. The origin of the receptors is a woman younger than 30 in good health and CMV-seropositive.

The chain couples TRBV10-1 to TRBJ2-1, with a tentative D call TRBD1 (5 bases). Trimming shortened V by 3 bases and J by 9 bases, and 9 bases separated the two germline ends. Germline CDR1 WNHNN, CDR2 SYGVQD (reference sequence). The CDR3 is 12 residues long. Here the CDR3 DNA reads TGCGCCAGCAGTGAATGGGGCAGTGAGCAGTTCTTC. Translating gives CASSEWGSEQFF.

This chain links TRBV5-1 with TRBJ2-7; a possible D gene is TRBD1 (6 bases). Trimming shortened V by 0 bases and J by 4 bases, and 8 bases separated the two germline ends. The CDR3 totals 13 residues. The germline CDR1 and CDR2 sequences are SGHRS and YFSETQ. This chain's CDR3 is CASSLDQGYEQYF. Written as DNA, the CDR3 is TGCGCCAGCAGCTTGGACCAGGGGTACGAGCAGTACTTC.

The chain combines TRBV7-9 with TRBJ1-1; tentative D call: TRBD1 (5 bases). Germline V gene sequence: CDR1 SEHNR, CDR2 FQNEAQ (reference sequence). This CDR3 has 11 amino acids. Trimming pared 1 base from V and 8 bases from J, leaving 5 bases between. The CDR3: CASSLEGEAFF. CDR3 bases: TGTGCCAGCAGCTTAGAGGGGGAAGCTTTCTTT.

The chain uses TRBV5-6 and TRBJ2-5; 8 bases are a match to TRBD1. V lost 0 bases and J lost 5; bases outside the gene matches: 6. The CDR3 runs to 15 residues. The germline gives CDR1 SGHDT, CDR2 YYEEEE. The CDR3 region is CASSLAGRGPETQYF. The CDR3 DNA is TGTGCCAGCAGCTTGGCGGGCAGGGGGCCGGAGACCCAGTACTTC.

This rearrangement joins TRBV27 to TRBJ2-1, with 9 bases aligning to TRBD2. The ends lost 5 bases at V and 7 bases at J; junction bases unmatched: 6. The CDR3 has 14 residues. CDR1 is MNHEY and CDR2 is SMNVEV in the germline V gene (reference sequence). CDR3 DNA sequence: TGTGCCAGCAGTCCCGGACTAGCGCCAAATGAGCAGTTCTTC. It specifies CASSPGLAPNEQFF.

The rearrangement uses TRBV5-1 and TRBJ2-5; the match to TRBD2 covers 8 bases. The CDR3 sequence is 15 residues long. Per germline, CDR1 SGHRS and CDR2 YFSETQ. The J segment lost 4 bases and the V segment lost 4 bases, leaving 9 bases of the junction unmatched. This chain's CDR3 is CASSNVWTSRETQYF. The CDR3 DNA follows: TGCGCCAGCAGCAATGTGTGGACTAGCCGAGAGACCCAGTACTTC.

The chain recombines TRBV9 with TRBJ2-1; TRBD1 matches 8 bases. Germline lookup yields CDR1 SGDLS and CDR2 YYNGEE. CDR3 size: 17 residues. V trimming: 0 bases; J trimming: 1 base; junction bases outside the gene matches: 6. CDR3 coding DNA: TGTGCCAGCAGCGTAGGGGACAGGTCCGTTTCCTACAATGAGCAGTTCTTC. Its protein product is CASSVGDRSVSYNEQFF.

The genes are TRBV28 and TRBJ2-2; 7 bases map to TRBD2. V was pared by 3 bases and J by 7 bases, with 20 bases of the junction left unmatched. The CDR3 has 19 residues. The V gene's germline CDR1 is MDHEN and CDR2 SYDVKM. For the CDR3, the DNA is TGTGCCAGCAGTTTCGACGGCCCCCGGGCGGGAGATATTGGCGGGGAGCTGTTTTTT. Translated, it gives CASSFDGPRAGDIGGELFF.

The V and J genes are TRBV5-4 and TRBJ1-4; the match to TRBD1 covers 7 bases. With 0 bases clipped from V and 2 bases from J, the junction kept 7 bases outside the gene matches. The germline V gene has CDR1 SGHNT and CDR2 YYREEE (reference sequence). The CDR3 length is 17 residues. The CDR3, as DNA: TGTGCCAGCAGCTTGGAACCGACAGGGCTTACTAATGAAAAACTGTTTTTT. This codes for CASSLEPTGLTNEKLFF.

This clone was detected only once. This sequence joins TRBV6-4 and TRBJ2-1, with 9 bases fitting TRBD2. Germline V gives CDR1 MRHNA, CDR2 SNTAGT. This CDR3 has 15 residues. J gave up 8 bases and V 3 bases, and 8 bases lay outside the gene matches. The CDR3 loop is CASSEVLAGSHEQFF. The CDR3 DNA reads as TGTGCCAGCAGTGAAGTCCTAGCGGGATCCCATGAGCAGTTCTTC.

This chain joins TRBV5-1 and TRBJ2-1; 12 bases fit TRBD2. The CDR3 runs to 15 residues. V lost 5 bases to trimming and J lost 2 bases; unmatched junction nucleotides: 2. Germline CDR1 and CDR2: SGHRS and YFSETQ. CDR3 DNA: TGCGCCAGCAGGAGACTAGCGGGAGCCTACAATGAGCAGTTCTTC. Translation: CASRRLAGAYNEQFF.

V is TRBV5-1 and J is TRBJ2-7; a possible D gene is TRBD2 (6 bases). This CDR3 has 13 amino acids. V dropped 4 bases and J dropped 7 bases, with 15 bases sitting between them. Germline lookup yields CDR1 SGHRS and CDR2 YFSETQ. CDR3 sequence: CASSPRRAWEQYF. In DNA, the CDR3 is TGCGCCAGCAGCCCCCGGAGGGCCTGGGAGCAGTACTTC. Full variable domain (missing parts from reference TRBV5-1 and TRBJ2-7): KAGVTQTPRYLIKTRGQQVTLSCSPISGHRSVSWYQQTPGQGLQFLFEYFSETQRNKGNFPGRFSGRQFSNSRSEMNVSTLELGDSALYLCASSPRRAWEQYFGPGTRLTVT.

J is TRBJ2-7 and V is TRBV5-1; D is undetermined. With 4 bases removed from V and 3 bases from J, the gap between germline ends came to 14 bases. The CDR3 loop spans 14 amino acids. The V gene's germline CDR1 is SGHRS and CDR2 YFSETQ. The CDR3 reads CASSLAGRGYEQYF. CDR3 in DNA: TGCGCCAGCAGCCTGGCTGGCAGAGGCTACGAGCAGTACTTC.

The rearrangement uses TRBV5-1 and TRBJ2-2; 12 positions agree with TRBD1. The CDR3 loop spans 18 amino acids. Germline assignment: CDR1 SGHRS and CDR2 YFSETQ. Losses at the gene ends were 1 base for V and 4 bases for J; bases not matched to a gene: 8. DNA of the CDR3: TGCGCCAGCAGCTTGCTAGGGACAGGGGGCATTGGCACCGGGGAGCTGTTTTTT. Translated: CASSLLGTGGIGTGELFF.

The chain uses TRBV28 and TRBJ2-4; 7 bases align to TRBD1. With 6 bases clipped from V and 0 bases from J, the junction kept 8 bases outside the gene matches. The CDR3 has 16 residues. CDR1 and CDR2 from the germline V gene are MDHEN and SYDVKM. CDR3 region: CASSSPGQLAKNIQYF. CDR3 coding DNA: TGTGCCAGCAGCTCACCGGGACAGTTAGCCAAAAACATTCAGTACTTC.

The chain combines TRBV4-1 with TRBJ2-1, with 10 bases identical to TRBD2. Germline CDR1 is MGHRA and CDR2 is YSYEKL. The CDR3 is made up of 15 amino acids. The junction had 0 bases not matched to a gene; V was cut back by 4 bases and J by 0 bases. The CDR3 protein is CASSPSGSSYNEQFF. The CDR3 DNA reads as TGCGCCAGCAGCCCTAGCGGGAGCTCCTACAATGAGCAGTTCTTC.

The chain joins TRBV7-9 to TRBJ2-3; 10 nucleotides agree with TRBD2. The ends lost 10 bases at V and 1 base at J; junction bases unmatched: 5. Germline-derived CDR1 and CDR2 are SEHNR and FQNEAQ (reference sequence). The CDR3 runs 14 residues. The CDR3 coding sequence is TGTGCCACTGGACTAGCGGAGGGCACAGATACGCAGTATTTT. Its translation: CATGLAEGTDTQYF. The full variable domain, in which reference TRBV7-9 and TRBJ2-3 provide the parts outside the CDR3, is DTGVSQNPRHKITKRGQNVTFRCDPISEHNRLYWYRQTLGQGPEFLTYFQNEAQLEKSRLLSDRFSAERPKGSFSTLEIQRTEQGDSAMYLCATGLAEGTDTQYFGPGTRLTVL.